This T cell receptor beta chain was sequenced during a study of blood T cell repertoires in COVID-19 (dated by TCRdb to about 2020). For context, the study as a whole: The collaborator samples originated in the United States, Italy and Spain and spanned the acute and convalescent phases of COVID-19. The prospective study material was composed of cDNA or gDNA derived from T cells, B-cell-depleted T cells, or PBMCs. Deeply sampled blood TCRbeta repertoires from subjects exposed to, actively infected with, or recovered from COVID-19 were included in the dataset. The repertoires were released in a freely available public database meant as a resource for research on the immune response to SARS-CoV-2. Samples came from the ongoing ImmuneRACE study (first 160 participants) plus 1,254 subjects from 6 global collaborators. A de-identified subject ID, COVID-19 status, age in years and sex were almost always included in the sample metadata. Where available, HLA class I and class II types were obtained from metadata supplied by the sample provider rather than from assay-based typing.

The immunoSEQ Assay, a bias-controlled multiplex PCR, was used to amplify TCRbeta CDR3 regions from genomic DNA. Per the source publication's procedure: The number of nucleated cells in each sample was estimated from the amplification of reference gene primers within the assay. To quantify the absolute abundance of each unique TCRbeta CDR3 rearrangement, sequence reads were collapsed and filtered. For each sample, productive Simpson clonality was calculated as the square root of Simpson's diversity index over productive rearrangements. TCRdb took this table from immuneACCESS and kept in-frame rearrangements with V and J called. Such tables lack part of the clones; where checked against another copy, unresolved V genes explain under half of the gap, and the rest is unexplained. That table is the source of V, J and clone size, and D and trimming were worked out from the DNA. This sample is represented by under 250,000 clones; about 83% of them were singletons. Approximately 5% of the sample comes from the top ten.

On the study overall, not on this receptor specifically: How much clinical and demographic metadata was included differed by source and by participant, and the metadata was provided uncurated.

A note on this clone: This clone's antigen is unknown. Base quality data are lacking; no much larger clone is found one base away.

At one collaborating source in Seattle, patients were enrolled during active infection and were followed longitudinally through the course of disease. Collaborating institutions collected whole blood in K2EDTA tubes following their own protocols. For TCRbeta analysis, collaborators shipped samples as frozen whole blood, isolated PBMCs, or DNA extracted from either of those sample types. V and J are truncated by 7 bases and 4 bases respectively, leaving an intervening sequence of 13 bases. The CDR3 starts with the cysteine, ends with the phenylalanine, and has 14 residues. The entry retains the CDR3 DNA only, 42 bases that are in frame from base 1. The CDR1 and CDR2 encoded by the germline V gene (reference sequence) are SEHNR and FQNEAQ.

The receptor comes from a woman of 80 years or more with COVID-19, enrolled during active disease. Sequenced material: peripheral blood. Here the chain combines TRBV7-9 and TRBJ1-4; the D segment could be TRBD1, given 5 matching bases. The bases read TGTGCCAGCATCCCGGGGGACGGTAATGAAAAACTGTTTTTT. Translated, it gives CASIPGDGNEKLFF.